This T cell receptor beta chain is from a study of blood T cell repertoires in COVID-19. Study context: The origin of the acute and convalescent COVID-19 samples was the United States, Italy and Spain. In each case, the material was cDNA or gDNA derived from T cells, B-cell-depleted T cells, or PBMCs.

In the study's own analysis: Reference gene primer amplification gave nucleated cell count estimates. Repertoires were generated with immunoSEQ multiplex PCR, while TCRdb's copy carries only in-frame clones and drops some. Clonal size and the V and J genes are those of that table, whereas D and trimming came from the DNA. The sample lists tens of thousands of clones; more than 70% were seen once. Germline V lookup: CDR1 MDHEN, CDR2 SYDVKM. Trimming took 4 bases from V and 4 from J, leaving 14 bases between them. This CDR3 comprises 15 residues. This clonotype was sampled from a man aged 50 to 59 with acute or convalescent COVID-19. J is TRBJ1-5 and V is TRBV28; D is ambiguous. The source material was peripheral blood. CDR3 loop: CASSWAGFSNQPQHF. DNA for the CDR3: TGTGCCAGCAGTTGGGCGGGATTCTCTAATCAGCCCCAGCATTTT.